The entry that follows covers one TCR beta chain sequence. Its antigen is as yet unknown. This sample is drawn from a study of T cell responses to AZD1222 COVID-19 vaccine. General study points: Clonal diversity was possibly underestimated, and white British individuals and females predominated among donors.

Here immunoSEQ multiplex PCR was the method, and the copy in TCRdb shows in-frame clones only, minus some. The repertoire has some 130,000 clones, just over 90% of them found once; the top ten carry 1.1%. Germline CDR1 is LGHDT and CDR2 is YNNKEL (reference sequence). Trimming shortened V by 3 bases and J by 8 bases, and 7 bases separated the two germline ends. CDR3 size: 11 residues. This specimen consisted of peripheral blood, obtained 28 days after the second AZD1222 dose. This receptor was obtained from an adult who received the AZD1222 COVID-19 vaccine. J is TRBJ1-2 and V is TRBV3-1 (or the pseudogene TRBV3-2); the D is unclear. As DNA, the CDR3 is TGTGCCAGCAGCCAGGGGTGGGGCTACACCTTC. It yields the protein CASSQGWGYTF.